A single sample gave rise to the 26 T cell receptor beta chains below, sequenced in a study of T cells in Graves' hyperthyroidism and ophthalmopathy. RNA transcripts served as the template for amplifying TCR beta CDR3 regions. Carried out on the TCR CDR3, a first-round RT-PCR used the HTBI primer set. TCRdb re-derived calls from the multiplex PCR reads in MiXCR, one entry per CDR3 protein. The profile shows over 150,000 distinct CDR3 sequences, about a sixth of them singletons. Input material: blood. The receptors derive from a woman aged 45 to 65 with Graves' hyperthyroidism.

This clonotype was observed a handful of times. This sequence joins TRBV19 and TRBJ1-6; weak D call: TRBD1 (5 bases). CDR3 size: 16 residues. V lost 4 bases and J 0 bases, leaving 10 bases between the germline ends. Germline assignment: CDR1 LNHDA and CDR2 SQIVND (reference sequence). The CDR3, as DNA: TGTGCCAGTAGTAAGGACACGGGCTCCTATAATTCACCCCTCCACTTT. Translating it yields CASSKDTGSYNSPLHF.

This clonotype showed up many times. V usage is TRBV11-2 and J usage is TRBJ2-3; D unclear. CDR3 length: 12 amino acids. Germline CDR1 SGHAT, CDR2 FQNNGV. V lost 6 bases and J 6 bases, leaving 10 bases between the germline ends. The CDR3 sequence is CASSFPVDTQYF. CDR3 nucleotides: TGTGCCAGCAGTTTTCCGGTGGATACGCAGTATTTT.

This clonotype was detected ten times or more. The J gene is TRBJ2-3, the V gene TRBV7-8; D is uncertain. This CDR3 region has 13 residues. V was clipped by 1 base and J by 6 bases, with 8 bases between them. The germline V gene encodes CDR1 SGHVS and CDR2 FQNEAQ. The CDR3, as DNA: TGTGCCAGCAGCTTAGACCTACACGATACGCAGTATTTT. Its translation: CASSLDLHDTQYF.

This clonotype was counted ten times or more. The chain has TRBV6-2 or TRBV6-3 and TRBJ1-1; 7 nucleotides line up with TRBD1. The CDR3 loop spans 16 amino acids. Germline CDR1 and CDR2: MNHEY and SVGEGT. The J segment lost 1 base and the V segment lost 0 bases, leaving 5 bases of the junction unmatched. This CDR3 is CASSYSARTGNTEAFF. The CDR3 DNA sequence: TGTGCCAGCAGTTACTCCGCGCGGACAGGGAACACTGAAGCTTTCTTT.

The table lists this clonotype with many counts. The rearrangement links TRBV5-1 to TRBJ2-2; TRBD2 might be the D (8 bases). From germline, CDR1 is SGHRS and CDR2 YFSETQ. This CDR3 is built from 16 residues. V shed 6 bases and J shed 2 bases, with 17 bases lying between them. The CDR3: CASKGTAGANTGELFF. CDR3 in DNA: TGCGCCAGCAAAGGGACAGCGGGGGCCAACACCGGGGAGCTGTTTTTT.

This clonotype was recorded many times. The chain employs TRBV4-1 and TRBJ1-1, with 10 nucleotides matching TRBD1. The CDR3 spans 13 residues. After removal of 0 bases from V and 11 bases from J, the junction contained 3 bases not matched to a gene. Germline values: CDR1 MGHRA, CDR2 YSYEKL. The CDR3 nucleotides are TGCGCCAGCAGCCAAGATCAGGGACAGGGGGCTTTCTTT. This gives the protein CASSQDQGQGAFF.

This clonotype was picked up many times. This chain connects TRBV6-1 to TRBJ2-7, with D perhaps matching TRBD1 or TRBD2 (6 bases each). V was trimmed by 7 bases and J by 4 bases, leaving 11 bases between them. This CDR3 has 12 residues. CDR1 and CDR2 from the germline V gene are MNHNS and SASEGT. The CDR3 sequence: CASTGGVYEQYF. The DNA for the CDR3 is TGTGCCAGCACCGGGGGCGTTTACGAGCAGTACTTC.

This chain connects TRBV24-1 to TRBJ2-1, with no clear D. V shed 4 bases and J shed 8 bases, with 11 bases lying between them. CDR1 and CDR2 (germline): KGHDR, SFDVKD. This CDR3 has 13 amino acids. CDR3 in amino acids: CATSEGKGDEQFF. The CDR3 bases are TGTGCCACCAGTGAGGGGAAGGGCGATGAGCAGTTCTTC.

The table lists this clonotype with many counts. The rearrangement uses TRBV11-3 and TRBJ2-1; 10 bases match TRBD2. Per the germline V gene, CDR1 is SGHNT and CDR2 is YENEEA. The CDR3 sequence is 15 residues long. V trimming: 6 bases; J trimming: 4 bases; junction bases outside the gene matches: 6. DNA of the CDR3: TGTGCCAGCAGGTCTAGCGGGGGACCTTACAATGAGCAGTTCTTC. Protein: CASRSSGGPYNEQFF.

This clonotype was seen repeatedly, ten times or more. The V call is TRBV19, the J call TRBJ2-3; possibly TRBD1 for D (6 bases). CDR1 is LNHDA and CDR2 is SQIVND in the germline V gene (reference sequence). Trimming shortened V by 5 bases and J by 0 bases, and 12 bases separated the two germline ends. This CDR3 region has 15 residues. CDR3 sequence: CASSSDRRSTDTQYF. CDR3 coding DNA: TGTGCCAGTAGTTCCGACAGGAGGAGCACAGATACGCAGTATTTT.

In this sample, this clonotype turned up many times. The rearrangement links TRBV15 to TRBJ2-7; D gene unclear. The CDR3 covers 13 residues. Trimming took off 1 base at V and 6 bases at J, with 10 bases between the two ends. Looked up from germline, CDR1 is LNHNV and CDR2 is YYDKDF (reference sequence). CDR3 sequence reads: CATSRGVPSEQYF. The CDR3 bases are TGTGCCACCAGCAGAGGCGTCCCCTCCGAGCAGTACTTC.

This clonotype occurred many times. The rearrangement links TRBV7-6 to TRBJ2-1; D possibly uses TRBD1 or TRBD2 (5 bases each). This CDR3 spans 15 amino acids. V shed 5 bases and J shed 6 bases, with 17 bases lying between them. Germline CDR1 is SGHVS and CDR2 is FNYEAQ. The CDR3 sequence is CASSRSGGMGNEQFF. Written as DNA, the CDR3 is TGTGCCAGCAGCCGATCTGGGGGAATGGGCAATGAGCAGTTCTTC.

Many counts were recorded for this clonotype. The chain combines TRBV12-3 or TRBV12-4 with TRBJ1-6; D unclear. This CDR3 has 14 amino acids. The ends were cut back, 3 bases at V and 9 bases at J, with 12 bases in the middle. This CDR3 is CASSFEGWGSPLHF. For the CDR3, the DNA is TGTGCCAGCAGTTTTGAGGGATGGGGTTCACCCCTCCACTTT.

The chain carries TRBV19 and TRBJ2-3; D is unresolved. Per the germline V gene, CDR1 is LNHDA and CDR2 is SQIVND (reference sequence). The CDR3 contains 14 residues. The ends were cut back, 7 bases at V and 0 bases at J, with 11 bases in the middle. The CDR3 sequence is CASKDGPSTDTQYF. The CDR3 nucleotides read TGTGCCAGTAAAGACGGGCCTAGCACAGATACGCAGTATTTT.

This clonotype was seen ten or more times. This CDR3 reads CASSHGLGLAGYTF. CDR3 DNA sequence: TGCGCCAGCAGCCATGGTTTAGGATTGGCTGGCTACACCTTC. V gene TRBV4-1 combines with J gene TRBJ1-2, with D unclear. Looked up from germline, CDR1 is MGHRA and CDR2 is YSYEKL. CDR3 length equals 14 residues. V gave up 3 bases and J gave up 7 bases, with 15 bases separating them.

This clonotype was counted at least ten times. The chain couples TRBV19 to TRBJ1-1; D is unresolved. CDR3 length: 11 amino acids. Trimming removed 3 bases at V and 6 bases at J, with 5 bases between. Germline CDR1 reads LNHDA; CDR2 reads SQIVND (reference sequence). The CDR3 sequence is CASSMFPEAFF. In DNA form, the CDR3 reads TGTGCCAGTAGTATGTTCCCTGAAGCTTTCTTT.

This clonotype rates as medium-sized (0.01 to 0.1%). The chain carries TRBV7-9 and TRBJ1-2; D not resolved. Trimming left V 2 bases short and J 0 bases short, with 7 bases between. Germline V gene sequence: CDR1 SEHNR, CDR2 FQNEAQ (reference sequence). This CDR3 region has 14 residues. The DNA of the CDR3 is TGTGCCAGCAGCTTATTTATGGCTAACTATGGCTACACCTTC. Amino acid sequence: CASSLFMANYGYTF.

The sample holds a few counts of this clonotype. This could be a read error, since a much larger clone is one nucleotide away. The chain links TRBV12-3 or TRBV12-4 to TRBJ2-6, with a weak D call TRBD1 (5 bases). The CDR3 has 14 amino acids. CDR3 protein: CASNEISGANALTF. DNA for the CDR3: TGTGCCAGCAACGAAATTTCTGGGGCCAACGCCCTGACTTTC.

This clonotype was counted ten times or more. The chain recombines TRBV6-1 with TRBJ1-4, with a possible D match to TRBD1 (5 bases). The V and J ends lost 6 bases and 5 bases respectively, with 13 bases between them. CDR1 MNHNS and CDR2 SASEGT come from the germline V gene. The CDR3 is 14 amino acids. CDR3 nucleotides: TGTGCCAGCAGAGCCGACAGCTTAAATGAAAAACTGTTTTTT. It translates to CASRADSLNEKLFF.

The chain has TRBV9 and TRBJ2-1, with D perhaps matching TRBD1 (5 bases). Germline V gene lookup returns CDR1 SGDLS and CDR2 YYNGEE. Trimming removed 0 bases from V and 4 bases from J, with 20 bases in between. This CDR3 contains 18 residues. CDR3 loop: CASSVGSRVGQGYNEQFF. The CDR3 DNA reads TGTGCCAGCAGCGTAGGCTCACGAGTGGGGCAGGGATACAATGAGCAGTTCTTC.

This clonotype was detected ten times or more. The gene calls are TRBV6-2 or TRBV6-3 and TRBJ2-3, with 7 bases fitting TRBD1. The V gene end was trimmed by 2 bases and the J gene end by 5 bases; junction bases not matched to a gene: 13. The CDR3 runs 17 residues. Germline V gene sequence: CDR1 MNHEY, CDR2 SVGEGT. In DNA, the CDR3 is TGTGCCAGCAGTTACCGGCCGTGGGACAGCGAGAAAGATACGCAGTATTTT. It is translated as CASSYRPWDSEKDTQYF.

This clonotype was seen many times. The J gene is TRBJ2-3, the V gene TRBV20-1, with D unresolved. The V end lost 3 bases, the J end lost 2 bases, and 9 bases lay between the germline ends. Germline values: CDR1 DFQATT, CDR2 SNEGSKA (reference sequence). This CDR3 has 13 amino acids. CDR3: CSARGRTTDTQYF. The CDR3 region has the DNA TGCAGTGCTAGGGGTCGGACCACAGATACGCAGTATTTT.

V and J are TRBV4-2 and TRBJ1-1, with TRBD1 as a possible D gene (6 bases). The CDR3 sequence is 16 residues long. In germline, CDR1 is LGHNA, CDR2 YNFKEQ. V shed 0 bases and J shed 1 base, with 12 bases lying between them. CDR3 amino acids: CASSQERTEPNTEAFF. The CDR3 nucleotides are TGTGCCAGCAGCCAAGAACGGACAGAACCGAACACTGAAGCTTTCTTT.

The table lists this clonotype with many counts. The chain has TRBV20-1 and TRBJ1-2; 10 nucleotides match TRBD1. The CDR3 spans 12 residues. Germline CDR1 and CDR2: DFQATT and SNEGSKA (reference sequence). V was pared by 5 bases and J by 8 bases, with 5 bases of the junction left unmatched. In DNA, the CDR3 is TGCAGTGCTGGGGACAGGGGTGAAGGCTACACCTTC. Translation gives CSAGDRGEGYTF.

This clonotype was seen at least ten times. The rearrangement links TRBV5-1 to TRBJ1-1; TRBD1 matches 9 bases. Germline V gives CDR1 SGHRS, CDR2 YFSETQ. The CDR3 contains 15 residues. Germline trimming cut 1 base from V and 0 bases from J; bases unmatched to any gene: 1. DNA of the CDR3: TGCGCCAGCAGCTTGTGGACAGGGGTGAACACTGAAGCTTTCTTT. The encoded protein is CASSLWTGVNTEAFF.

This clonotype has ten or more counts. This chain's CDR3 is CAIRPGQGTVEQYF. CDR3 sequence (DNA): TGTGCCATCAGGCCGGGACAGGGGACCGTTGAGCAGTACTTC. The V and J genes are TRBV10-3 and TRBJ2-7; 10 positions agree with TRBD1. V lost 6 bases and J lost 7; bases outside the gene matches: 9. CDR3 length: 14 amino acids. Germline V CDR1 and CDR2: ENHRY, SYGVKD.